Listed here are 27 T cell receptor beta chains from one sample, sequenced in a study of cytotoxic CD8 clonotypes in ibrutinib-treated CLL. Method: immunoSEQ multiplex PCR; TCRdb's copy keeps in-frame clones and lacks some. The data show over 250,000 clones, less than 85% seen once. Sequencing used PBMCs, obtained at disease progression, from a patient treated with ibrutinib. The receptor set was obtained from a human donor with chronic lymphocytic leukemia.

The rearrangement uses TRBV7-2 and TRBJ2-5; D not certain. The CDR3 runs 15 residues. Trimming removed 2 bases at V and 5 bases at J, with 15 bases between. Germline lookup yields CDR1 SGHTA and CDR2 FQGNSA. The CDR3 is CASSLRLVGRETQYF. The CDR3 region has the DNA TGTGCCAGCAGCTTACGGCTGGTGGGAAGGGAGACCCAGTACTTC. Full variable domain (rest looked up from reference TRBV7-2 and TRBJ2-5): GAGVSQSPSNKVTEKGKDVELRCDPISGHTALYWYRQSLGQGLEFLIYFQGNSAPDKSGLPSDRFSAERTGGSVSTLTIQRTQQEDSAVYLCASSLRLVGRETQYFGPGTRLLVL.

V is TRBV7-2 and J is TRBJ2-5; 10 nucleotides align to TRBD2. The CDR3 spans 15 residues. The germline gives CDR1 SGHTA, CDR2 FQGNSA. V shed 5 bases and J 5 bases; nucleotides not matched to a gene: 8. The CDR3 DNA reads TGTGCCAGCAGCCCCCCTCTAGCGGGGGAGGAGACCCAGTACTTC. It is translated as CASSPPLAGEETQYF.

The chain links TRBV6-1 to TRBJ2-2; no firm D call. The CDR3 is 11 amino acids. Germline V gene sequence: CDR1 MNHNS, CDR2 SASEGT. With 2 bases removed from V and 8 bases from J, the gap between germline ends came to 3 bases. The CDR3, as DNA: TGTGCCAGCAGTGAACAGGGGGAGCTGTTTTTT. Its protein is CASSEQGELFF.

The chain has TRBV5-1 and TRBJ1-3; 9 nucleotides match TRBD1. Germline CDR1 reads SGHRS; CDR2 reads YFSETQ. V was pared by 0 bases and J by 4 bases, with 11 bases of the junction left unmatched. This CDR3 contains 18 residues. This CDR3 is CASSLGTGAFSGGNTIYF. In nucleotides, the CDR3 is TGCGCCAGCAGCTTGGGGACAGGGGCGTTTTCGGGAGGAAACACCATATATTTT. The complete variable domain, with remaining parts taken from reference TRBV5-1 and TRBJ1-3, reads KAGVTQTPRYLIKTRGQQVTLSCSPISGHRSVSWYQQTPGQGLQFLFEYFSETQRNKGNFPGRFSGRQFSNSRSEMNVSTLELGDSALYLCASSLGTGAFSGGNTIYFGEGSWLTVV.

V usage is TRBV11-2 and J usage is TRBJ2-7; D uncertain. Per the germline V gene, CDR1 is SGHAT and CDR2 is FQNNGV. The CDR3 runs to 14 residues. Trimming removed 1 base at V and 3 bases at J, with 10 bases between. The CDR3 sequence: CASSLGGRGYEQYF. For the CDR3, the DNA is TGTGCCAGCAGCTTAGGTGGACGCGGCTACGAGCAGTACTTC.

The genes are TRBV29-1 and TRBJ1-3; 11 positions agree with TRBD1. This CDR3 spans 15 amino acids. The trim removed 8 bases at V and 0 bases at J, leaving 6 bases unmatched. CDR1 and CDR2 (germline): SQVTM, ANQGSEA. CDR3 region: CSTGGTGGSGNTIYF. As DNA, the CDR3 is TGCAGCACCGGAGGGACAGGGGGCTCTGGAAACACCATATATTTT.

The V gene is TRBV6-1, the J gene TRBJ1-6; no reliable D call. The length of the CDR3 is 15 residues. V shed 5 bases and J shed 14 bases, with 22 bases lying between them. Germline V lookup: CDR1 MNHNS, CDR2 SASEGT. The CDR3 here is CASSIKSMSGLALHF. In DNA, the CDR3 is TGTGCCAGCAGTATTAAGAGTATGTCGGGTTTGGCCCTCCACTTT.

This clone was counted only a few times. This chain joins TRBV14 and TRBJ2-2; possibly TRBD2 for D (5 bases). Trimming removed 3 bases from V and 6 bases from J, with 8 bases in between. CDR1 and CDR2 (germline): SGHDN, FVKESK. The CDR3 is made up of 13 amino acids. The CDR3 loop is CASSHLRAGELFF. The CDR3 DNA reads TGTGCCAGCAGCCATCTGAGGGCCGGGGAGCTGTTTTTT. The whole variable domain, filled in from reference TRBV14 and TRBJ2-2, reads EAGVTQFPSHSVIEKGQTVTLRCDPISGHDNLYWYRRVMGKEIKFLLHFVKESKQDESGMPNNRFLAERTGGTYSTLKVQPAELEDSGVYFCASSHLRAGELFFGEGSRLTVL.

This CDR3 reads CASRGLAGGPRQETQYF. CDR3 nucleotides: TGTGCCAGCAGGGGACTAGCGGGAGGGCCCCGCCAAGAGACCCAGTACTTC. The chain combines TRBV7-9 with TRBJ2-5, with 16 bases lining up with TRBD2. Germline V gene lookup returns CDR1 SEHNR and CDR2 FQNEAQ (reference sequence). The CDR3 has 17 amino acids. Losses at the gene ends were 6 bases for V and 1 base for J; bases not matched to a gene: 5.

The chain employs TRBV15 and TRBJ2-1; D is unclear. This CDR3 region has 14 residues. The V gene lost 3 bases and the J gene lost 2 bases, with 8 bases spanning the gap. Germline V gene data show CDR1 as LNHNV and CDR2 as YYDKDF (reference sequence). The CDR3 loop is CATSSRAPYNEQFF. The DNA of the CDR3 is TGTGCCACCAGCAGCCGGGCCCCCTACAATGAGCAGTTCTTC.

V and J are TRBV27 and TRBJ2-1; D assignment may be TRBD1 or TRBD2 (6 bases each). The CDR3 runs 14 residues. The germline gives CDR1 MNHEY, CDR2 SMNVEV (reference sequence). Trimming took 5 bases from V and 8 from J, leaving 16 bases between them. Written as DNA, the CDR3 is TGTGCCAGCAGTGCTGAAGGGGGGTCCTATGAGCAGTTCTTC. This codes for CASSAEGGSYEQFF.

This chain links TRBV9 with TRBJ2-1; no clear D gene. Germline V gene lookup returns CDR1 SGDLS and CDR2 YYNGEE. The ends were cut back, 4 bases at V and 8 bases at J, with 22 bases in the middle. This CDR3 region has 16 residues. The CDR3 DNA sequence: TGTGCCAGCAGCCCCAAGACCCAATGGGGAACCTATGAGCAGTTCTTC. It codes for CASSPKTQWGTYEQFF.

The chain is built from TRBV7-9 and TRBJ2-7, with TRBD1 matching over 8 bases. This CDR3 has 15 amino acids. V was pared by 3 bases and J by 2 bases, with 6 bases of the junction left unmatched. CDR1 is SEHNR, CDR2 FQNEAQ, per germline (reference sequence). CDR3: CASSLGQGATYEQYF. In DNA, the CDR3 is TGTGCCAGCAGCTTGGGGCAGGGGGCAACCTACGAGCAGTACTTC.

This clone has only one observation. The chain carries TRBV19 and TRBJ2-2, with 13 bases lining up with TRBD2. Germline trimming cut 6 bases from V and 5 bases from J; bases unmatched to any gene: 9. The CDR3 totals 17 residues. Germline values: CDR1 LNHDA, CDR2 SQIVND (reference sequence). DNA for the CDR3: TGTGCCAGTAGAAACGGACTAGCGGGAGTTGTGACCGGGGAGCTGTTTTTT. This gives the protein CASRNGLAGVVTGELFF.

The DNA for the CDR3 is TGCGCCAGCAGCTTTGCTACAGGGTTCATCACTGAAGCTTTCTTT. Its translation is CASSFATGFITEAFF. This rearrangement joins TRBV5-1 to TRBJ1-1; the D gene is possibly TRBD1 (6 bases). This CDR3 has 15 amino acids. V lost 2 bases and J 4 bases, leaving 15 bases between the germline ends. CDR1 is SGHRS and CDR2 is YFSETQ in the germline V gene.

The chain employs TRBV7-2 and TRBJ2-3; D tentatively reads TRBD1 or TRBD2 (5 bases each). V lost 5 bases, J lost 4 bases, and 10 bases lay in between. From germline, CDR1 is SGHTA and CDR2 FQGNSA. The CDR3 totals 13 residues. The CDR3 loop reads CASSRMGADTQYF. Here the CDR3 DNA reads TGTGCCAGCAGCCGCATGGGGGCAGATACGCAGTATTTT.

This clone was counted once. This sequence joins TRBV6-9 and TRBJ2-7; TRBD2 aligns across 7 bases. This CDR3 comprises 15 residues. The trim removed 7 bases at V and 4 bases at J, leaving 13 bases unmatched. Per the germline V gene, CDR1 is MNHGY and CDR2 is SVAAGI. As DNA, the CDR3 is TGTGCCAGCACCAGTCGGGGGGTTGGGTCATACGAGCAGTACTTC. Translated: CASTSRGVGSYEQYF.

The sample holds one count of this clone. In nucleotides, the CDR3 is TGTGCCAGCTCACCACCGGCTAGCGGGAGCAATGAGCAGTTCTTC. Protein sequence: CASSPPASGSNEQFF. J is TRBJ2-1 and V is TRBV18, with TRBD2 identical over 10 bases. The CDR3 is 15 amino acids. V trimming: 0 bases; J trimming: 6 bases; junction bases outside the gene matches: 2. The germline CDR1 and CDR2 sequences are KGHSH and LQKENI.

The chain joins TRBV10-3 to TRBJ1-5; D not resolved. V lost 3 bases and J lost 0, with 9 bases in between. Germline assignment: CDR1 ENHRY and CDR2 SYGVKD. This CDR3 spans 15 amino acids. This chain's CDR3 is CAISEEGYSNQPQHF. For the CDR3, the DNA is TGTGCCATCAGTGAAGAGGGTTATAGCAATCAGCCCCAGCATTTT.

This clone came up a few times. The chain has TRBV9 and TRBJ2-2; 9 bases are shared with TRBD1. The germline CDR1 and CDR2 sequences are SGDLS and YYNGEE. The CDR3 length is 17 residues. Trimming at V came to 0 bases and at J to 9 bases, leaving 12 bases not matched to a gene. CDR3 in DNA: TGTGCCAGCAGCGTAGAAGCCGGGACAGGGTTCTCCCGGGAGCTGTTTTTT. This gives the protein CASSVEAGTGFSRELFF.

This chain connects TRBV29-1 to TRBJ2-5; 12 bases agree with TRBD2. Germline CDR1 SQVTM, CDR2 ANQGSEA. This CDR3 spans 15 amino acids. J gave up 1 base and V 6 bases, and 6 bases lay outside the gene matches. CDR3 region: CSVLTSGSPQETQYF. The CDR3 coding sequence is TGCAGCGTACTGACTAGCGGGAGCCCCCAAGAGACCCAGTACTTC.

The chain combines TRBV4-1 with TRBJ2-7; TRBD2 agrees at 12 bases. Looked up from germline, CDR1 is MGHRA and CDR2 is YSYEKL. Trimming at V came to 0 bases and at J to 1 base, leaving 4 bases not matched to a gene. The CDR3 runs to 17 residues. The CDR3 region has the DNA TGCGCCAGCAGCCAAGATAGTACTAGCGGGGGGTCCTACGAGCAGTACTTC. This translates into CASSQDSTSGGSYEQYF.

The V call is TRBV9, the J call TRBJ1-2, with 7 bases fitting TRBD1. V gave up 7 bases and J gave up 4 bases; unmatched junction bases: 7. The CDR3 spans 13 residues. Looked up from germline, CDR1 is SGDLS and CDR2 is YYNGEE. The CDR3 sequence: CASFQAGGYGYTF. CDR3 nucleotides: TGTGCCAGCTTCCAGGCAGGGGGCTATGGCTACACCTTC.

In its sample, this clone was seen a few times. The chain uses TRBV4-1 and TRBJ1-6; D gene uncertain. This CDR3 is built from 14 residues. Germline CDR1 is MGHRA and CDR2 is YSYEKL. V was pared by 1 base and J by 5 bases, with 6 bases between. The CDR3 reads CASSQVQNNSPLHF. DNA of the CDR3: TGCGCCAGCAGCCAAGTACAGAATAATTCACCCCTCCACTTT.

V and J are TRBV7-3 and TRBJ2-2; 8 bases agree with TRBD1. The CDR3 runs to 17 residues. Trimming cost V 1 base and J 1 base; bases outside gene matches: 5. Germline loops: CDR1 SGHTA, CDR2 FQGTGA. The CDR3 loop reads CASSLNSGTGNTGELFF. The CDR3, as DNA: TGTGCCAGCAGCTTAAATTCCGGGACAGGGAACACCGGGGAGCTGTTTTTT.

V and J are TRBV18 and TRBJ2-3; D might be TRBD1 (6 bases). The CDR3 is 15 amino acids. The germline V and J ends were trimmed by 0 bases and 4 bases, with 11 bases remaining between them. Looked up from germline, CDR1 is KGHSH and CDR2 is LQKENI. The CDR3 nucleotides are TGTGCCAGCTCACCACCCACAGGGAAGGCAGATACGCAGTATTTT. It yields the protein CASSPPTGKADTQYF.

The sample holds one count of this clone. The chain links TRBV4-1 to TRBJ2-1, with 10 nucleotides matching TRBD2. The CDR3 is made up of 17 amino acids. V shed 4 bases, J shed 7 bases, and the junction held 13 bases outside the gene matches. Germline V gene lookup returns CDR1 MGHRA and CDR2 YSYEKL. DNA of the CDR3: TGCGCCAGCAGCCCCATCTTGCCGGGACTAGCGCTGAATGAGCAGTTCTTC. Translating gives CASSPILPGLALNEQFF.